This T cell receptor (beta chain) was captured in a study of blood T cell repertoires in COVID-19. Looking at the study overall: COVID-19 samples, acute and convalescent, were from the United States, Italy and Spain. The analysed material was cDNA or gDNA that came from T cells, B-cell-depleted T cells, or PBMCs.

Original methodology: From reference gene primer amplification, estimates of nucleated cell counts were derived. Assay: immunoSEQ multiplex PCR; the TCRdb copy retains only in-frame clones and omits some. That table furnishes V, J and clone size, whereas the DNA furnished D and trimming. The sample carries 150,000 to 200,000 clones, about 90% recorded once. The sample was peripheral blood. The clonotype comes from a man aged 35-49 years with active or convalescent COVID-19.

CDR3 region: CASSPTGGGNEQFF. In DNA, the CDR3 is TGTGCCAGCAGCCCCACAGGGGGGGGCAATGAGCAGTTCTTC. The chain links TRBV16 to TRBJ2-1; tentative D call: TRBD1 (8 bases). The CDR3 runs 14 residues. CDR1 is KGHSY and CDR2 is FQNENV in the germline V gene. Trimming took 4 bases from V and 6 from J, leaving 13 bases between them.